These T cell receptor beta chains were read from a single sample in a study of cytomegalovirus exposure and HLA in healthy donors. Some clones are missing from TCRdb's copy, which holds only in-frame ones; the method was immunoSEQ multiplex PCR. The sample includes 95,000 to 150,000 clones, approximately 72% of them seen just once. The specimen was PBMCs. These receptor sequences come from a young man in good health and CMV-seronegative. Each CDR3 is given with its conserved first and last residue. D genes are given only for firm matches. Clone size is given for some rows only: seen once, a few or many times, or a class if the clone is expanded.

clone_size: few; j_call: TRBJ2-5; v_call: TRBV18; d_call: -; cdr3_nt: TGTGCCAGCTCCCCCGGGGAAGAGACCCAGTACTTC; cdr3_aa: CASSPGEETQYF
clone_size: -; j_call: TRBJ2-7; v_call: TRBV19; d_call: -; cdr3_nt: TGTGCCACCGAGGGTGGGGCCTACGAGCAGTACTTC; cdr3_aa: CATEGGAYEQYF
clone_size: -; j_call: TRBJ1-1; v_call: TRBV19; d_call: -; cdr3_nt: TGTGCCAGTAGTACAGGGCCGAACACTGAAGCTTTCTTT; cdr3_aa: CASSTGPNTEAFF
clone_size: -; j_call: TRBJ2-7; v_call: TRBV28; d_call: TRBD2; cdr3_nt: TGTGCCAGCAGTTTCCAACGCGGGGGGGTCTCCTACGAGCAGTACTTC; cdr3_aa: CASSFQRGGVSYEQYF
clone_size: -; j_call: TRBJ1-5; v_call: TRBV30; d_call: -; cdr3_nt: TGTGCCTGGAGTGTAGCGTCGGGAGGCAATCAGCCCCAGCATTTT; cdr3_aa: CAWSVASGGNQPQHF
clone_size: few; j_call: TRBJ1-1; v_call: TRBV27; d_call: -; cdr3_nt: TGTGCCAGCAGACCCAAGGCGGGGGTCACTGAAGCTTTCTTT; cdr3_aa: CASRPKAGVTEAFF
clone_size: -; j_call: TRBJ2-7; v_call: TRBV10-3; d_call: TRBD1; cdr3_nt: TGTGCCATCAGTGAGGACAGGGTGTTCAACGAGCAGTACTTC; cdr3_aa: CAISEDRVFNEQYF
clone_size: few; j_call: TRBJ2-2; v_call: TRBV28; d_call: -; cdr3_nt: TGTGCCAGCAGTTTACTGGGAGGCTTGACCGGGGAGCTGTTTTTT; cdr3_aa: CASSLLGGLTGELFF
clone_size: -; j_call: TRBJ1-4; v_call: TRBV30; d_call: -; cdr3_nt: TGTGCCTGGAACCTGGGGGGGGCGAACGAAAAACTGTTTTTT; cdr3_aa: CAWNLGGANEKLFF
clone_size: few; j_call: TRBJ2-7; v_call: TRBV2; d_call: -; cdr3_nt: TGTGCCAGCAGTGAATCGATGGCCCACGAGCAGTACTTC; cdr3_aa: CASSESMAHEQYF
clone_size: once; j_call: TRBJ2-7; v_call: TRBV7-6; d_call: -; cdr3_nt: TGTGCCAGCAGCTGGAGTAAAACCTACGAGCAGTACTTC; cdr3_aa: CASSWSKTYEQYF
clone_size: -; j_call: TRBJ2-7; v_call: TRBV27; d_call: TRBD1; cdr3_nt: TGTGCCAGCAGTCACCCGGGACAGGGGGGCGAGCAGTACTTC; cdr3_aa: CASSHPGQGGEQYF
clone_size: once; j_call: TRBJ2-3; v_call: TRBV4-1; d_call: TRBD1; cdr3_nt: TGCGCCAGCAGCCTTCACGGACAGGGGGTTGTAAGTAGGGTCACAGATACGCAGTATTTT; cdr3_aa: CASSLHGQGVVSRVTDTQYF
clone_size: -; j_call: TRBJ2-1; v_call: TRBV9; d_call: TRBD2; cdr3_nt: TGTGCCAGCAGCGTAGACGGCGGGAGCTATGAGCAGTTCTTC; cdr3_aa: CASSVDGGSYEQFF
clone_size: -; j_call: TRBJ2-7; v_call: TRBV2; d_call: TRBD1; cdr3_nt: TGTGCCAGCAGCTTGGGACAGACCACCTACGAGCAGTACTTC; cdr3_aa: CASSLGQTTYEQYF
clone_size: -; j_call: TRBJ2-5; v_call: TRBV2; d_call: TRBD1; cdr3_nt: TGTGCCAGCGGGGCCGGGACAGGGGCCGCACAAGAGACCCAGTACTTC; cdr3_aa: CASGAGTGAAQETQYF
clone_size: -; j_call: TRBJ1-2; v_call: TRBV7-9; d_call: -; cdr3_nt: TGTGCCAGCAGCTTAGTTCTGGCCTCCGGCTACACCTTC; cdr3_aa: CASSLVLASGYTF
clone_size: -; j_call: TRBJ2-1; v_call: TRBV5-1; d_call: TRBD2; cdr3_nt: TGCGCCAGCAGCTTAACCGGGACTAGCGGGGGTCCCTACAATGAGCAGTTCTTC; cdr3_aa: CASSLTGTSGGPYNEQFF
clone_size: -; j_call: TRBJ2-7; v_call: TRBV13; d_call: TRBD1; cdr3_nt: TGTGCCAGCAGCCGGGACAGGTTCAACGAGCAGTACTTC; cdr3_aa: CASSRDRFNEQYF
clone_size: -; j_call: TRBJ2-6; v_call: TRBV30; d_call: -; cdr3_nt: TGTGCCTGGAGTGTAAAGCGGGCAGTTGGGGCCAACGTCCTGACTTTC; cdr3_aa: CAWSVKRAVGANVLTF
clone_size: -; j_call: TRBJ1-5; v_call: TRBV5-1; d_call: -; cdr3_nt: TGCGCCAGCAGCTCGGGGGGGGATAGCAATCAGCCCCAGCATTTT; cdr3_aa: CASSSGGDSNQPQHF